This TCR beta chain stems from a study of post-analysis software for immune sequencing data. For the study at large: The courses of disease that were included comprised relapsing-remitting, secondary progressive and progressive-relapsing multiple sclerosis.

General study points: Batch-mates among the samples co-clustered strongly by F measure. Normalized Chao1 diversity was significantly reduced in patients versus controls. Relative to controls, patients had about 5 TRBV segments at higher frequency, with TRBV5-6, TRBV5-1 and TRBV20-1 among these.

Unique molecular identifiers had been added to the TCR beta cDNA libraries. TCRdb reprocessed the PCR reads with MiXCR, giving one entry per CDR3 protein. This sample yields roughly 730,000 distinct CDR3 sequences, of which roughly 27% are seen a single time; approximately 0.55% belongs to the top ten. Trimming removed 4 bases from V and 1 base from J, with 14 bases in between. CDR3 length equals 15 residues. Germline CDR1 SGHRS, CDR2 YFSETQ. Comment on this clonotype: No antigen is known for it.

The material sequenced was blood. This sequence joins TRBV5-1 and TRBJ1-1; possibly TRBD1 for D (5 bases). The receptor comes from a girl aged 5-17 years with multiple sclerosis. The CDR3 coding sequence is TGCGCCAGCAGCCTACTGGGGCCGGGGAACACTGAAGCTTTCTTT. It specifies CASSLLGPGNTEAFF.